Below are 3 T cell receptor beta chains sequenced from a single sample in a study of CD8 T cell repertoires and HIV-1 epitope variants (dated by TCRdb to 2018 to 2020). Their specific antigens are unknown. The library was built by means of the immunoSEQ multiplex PCR assay. What TCRdb holds here is the immuneACCESS table cut down to in-frame rearrangements. Part of the clones is not present; checked against another copy, under half of the missing clones reflect an unresolved V gene, and the others are unexplained. The sample profile shows about 5,800 clones; 66% of them were found once. Approximately 46% of the sample belongs to the ten largest clones. The sample consisted of cultured CD8+ T cells derived from PBMCs. The receptor set was obtained from a male donor with HIV.

The chain links TRBV27 to TRBJ2-7; no definite D call. Trimming took off 2 bases at V and 0 bases at J, with 11 bases between the two ends. There are 15 residues in the CDR3. Germline CDR1 is MNHEY and CDR2 is SMNVEV (reference sequence). In DNA form, the CDR3 reads TGTGCCAGCAGTTTACAAGCCGGTAGCTCCTACGAGCAGTACTTC. Protein sequence: CASSLQAGSSYEQYF.

V usage is TRBV7-3 and J usage is TRBJ1-1; no definite D call. CDR3 length equals 13 residues. The germline V and J ends were trimmed by 1 base and 5 bases, with 8 bases remaining between them. Per germline, CDR1 SGHTA and CDR2 FQGTGA. The CDR3 protein is CASSLKWDTEAFF. CDR3 coding DNA: TGTGCCAGCAGCTTAAAATGGGATACTGAAGCTTTCTTT.

This chain connects TRBV2 to TRBJ2-7; D is uncertain. The CDR3 consists of 14 residues. Trimming removed 5 bases from V and 6 bases from J, with 17 bases in between. Germline CDR1 is SNHLY and CDR2 is FYNNEI. CDR3: CASSRRLGPREQYF. The CDR3 DNA reads as TGTGCCAGCAGTCGCCGGCTAGGTCCCCGCGAGCAGTACTTC.